This T cell receptor (beta chain) was sequenced in a study of cytomegalovirus exposure and HLA in healthy donors. Findings of the study overall: TCR beta chains associated with HLA were, in a later analysis, more clonally expanded than equally common others. One variant, a missense change in DCLRE1C, was linked in a later analysis to TCR beta V- and J-gene trimming. The only immune exposure information that was available was CMV serostatus.

In the PCR, 60 Vbeta and 13 Jbeta primers were used. The data were produced by immunoSEQ multiplex PCR, yet TCRdb's version contains in-frame clones alone and is incomplete. The sample comprises around 180,000 clones, over 70% of which are singletons, and approximately 6.7% rests with the top ten. Donors likely had unrecorded immune exposures despite being nominally healthy when sampled. The CDR3 has 15 amino acids. Germline trimming cut 5 bases from V and 9 bases from J; bases unmatched to any gene: 9. CDR1 is MNHEY and CDR2 is SVGAGI in the germline V gene. Concerning this clone: The antigen is unknown.

The V call is TRBV6-5, the J call TRBJ2-1; TRBD2 matches at 11 bases. The sequenced sample consisted of PBMCs. The receptor comes from a man aged 25 to 40 in good health and CMV-seropositive. The CDR3, as DNA: TGTGCCAGCAGTCCATTAGCGGGGGGGCAGAGTGAGCAGTTCTTC. Protein: CASSPLAGGQSEQFF.